Sequencing of this T cell receptor (beta chain) was carried out in a study of T cell repertoires in cytomegalovirus infection. For the study at large: The authors used CMV epitopes that were HLA-C-restricted (recently identified) and HLA-B-restricted (well studied). Indications came from public TCR beta signatures; they pointed to CMV infection and to a matching HLA type. Study results and limitations: Predominance within the ex vivo response was attributable to HLA-C-restricted CMV-specific TCR beta clonotypes.

TCRdb re-called the reads through MiXCR, storing one row per CDR3 protein. The sample has more than 95,000 distinct CDR3 sequences, about 32% seen once. As regards this clonotype: The antigen remains undetermined.

Germline V gives CDR1 MNHNS, CDR2 SASEGT. The CDR3 is 15 residues long. V was shortened by 1 base and J by 5 bases, with 12 bases between the two germline ends. Material: CD8+ T cells from cultured PBMCs, obtained from culture after CMV antigen stimulation. The receptor was isolated from a human donor in good health (CMV status not recorded). Some clones in this sample may be carry-over from other donors' samples. The rearrangement links TRBV6-1 to TRBJ2-4; D uncertain. CDR3 nucleotide sequence: TGTGCCAGCAGTGAAGGGGCTGGGAACCAAAACATTCAGTACTTC. Amino acids: CASSEGAGNQNIQYF.